The 21 T cell receptor beta chains in this list originate from one sample, sequenced in a study of monozygotic twins with inflammatory bowel disease. TCRdb reprocessed the 5' RACE reads; each CDR3 protein has one entry and no DNA is given. Found here are tens of thousands of distinct CDR3 sequences; the top ten clones hold less than 7.5%. The sample taken for sequencing was blood. The origin of the receptors is a human donor with ulcerative colitis or Crohn's disease, or a healthy co-twin of an affected twin (not recorded which).

The J gene is TRBJ1-3, the V gene TRBV18; without DNA, the TCRdb call of TRBD1 cannot be checked. The CDR3 sequence is 17 residues long. CDR1 and CDR2 from the germline V gene are KGHSH and LQKENI. The CDR3 sequence is CASSPNSQGASGNTIYF.

This sequence joins TRBV18 and TRBJ2-7; absent DNA, TCRdb's TRBD1 call cannot be checked. This CDR3 has 17 residues. Germline lookup yields CDR1 KGHSH and CDR2 LQKENI. The CDR3 region is CASSPLRAGTGMYEQYF.

CDR3 sequence reads: CSAMLGTGGTYGYTF. The chain couples TRBV20-1 to TRBJ1-2; as DNA is missing, the TRBD1 call by TCRdb cannot be tested. The germline V gene has CDR1 DFQATT and CDR2 SNEGSKA (reference sequence). This CDR3 contains 15 residues.

The chain has TRBV15 and TRBJ1-5; TCRdb outputs TRBD1, but without DNA this stays unchecked. This CDR3 contains 15 residues. CDR1 LNHNV and CDR2 YYDKDF come from the germline V gene (reference sequence). The CDR3 here is CATSRGTEHNQPQHF. Drawing the rest from reference TRBV15 and TRBJ1-5, the complete variable domain is DAMVIQNPRYQVTQFGKPVTLSCSQTLNHNVMYWYQQKSSQAPKLLFHYYDKDFNNEADTPDNFQSRRPNTSFCFLDIRSPGLGDTAMYLCATSRGTEHNQPQHFGDGTRLSIL.

The chain carries TRBV7-9 and TRBJ2-7; with no DNA, the TCRdb D assignment of TRBD1 cannot be verified. Per germline, CDR1 SEHNR and CDR2 FQNEAQ (reference sequence). This CDR3 spans 14 amino acids. The CDR3 is CASTPAGGRYEQYF.

V gene TRBV5-1 combines with J gene TRBJ2-6; no DNA is available, so the TRBD1 call from TCRdb remains unchecked. From germline, CDR1 is SGHRS and CDR2 YFSETQ. CDR3 length: 19 residues. CDR3 loop: CASSFVPGLGPAGANVLTF.

The chain has TRBV2 and TRBJ1-6. CDR3 length equals 18 residues. From germline, CDR1 is SNHLY and CDR2 FYNNEI. The CDR3 sequence is CASSGPNYKSSYNSPLHF.

The CDR3 loop is CASSHRTYTDTQYF. The rearrangement joins TRBV14 to TRBJ2-3. Germline values: CDR1 SGHDN, CDR2 FVKESK. The CDR3 is 14 residues long.

V usage is TRBV4-1 and J usage is TRBJ2-1; TCRdb outputs TRBD2, but without DNA this stays unchecked. The CDR3 totals 16 residues. Germline loops: CDR1 MGHRA, CDR2 YSYEKL. The CDR3 sequence: CASSPTTSGVYNEQFF.

This sequence joins TRBV6-1 and TRBJ1-1. The length of the CDR3 is 15 residues. The germline V gene encodes CDR1 MNHNS and CDR2 SASEGT. The CDR3 is CASSTTLRKNTEAFF.

The J gene is TRBJ2-3, the V gene TRBV12-3 or TRBV12-4; TCRdb returns TRBD1, unconfirmable since there is no DNA. The CDR3 has 13 amino acids. This chain's CDR3 is CASSLARQGLEYF.

V and J are TRBV5-1 and TRBJ1-1; the D gene TCRdb calls, TRBD1, cannot be checked with no DNA. The CDR3 contains 14 residues. Germline V gene sequence: CDR1 SGHRS, CDR2 YFSETQ. The CDR3 loop is CASSAGTGTTEAFF. The whole variable domain, remainder taken from reference TRBV5-1 and TRBJ1-1, is KAGVTQTPRYLIKTRGQQVTLSCSPISGHRSVSWYQQTPGQGLQFLFEYFSETQRNKGNFPGRFSGRQFSNSRSEMNVSTLELGDSALYLCASSAGTGTTEAFFGQGTRLTVV.

The chain links TRBV3-1 to TRBJ2-7; TCRdb selects TRBD1, and the lack of DNA leaves this call unchecked. CDR3 length: 14 amino acids. CDR1 and CDR2 (germline): LGHDT, YNNKEL (reference sequence). The CDR3 here is CASSLRTGLNEQYF.

This CDR3 reads CASSVEGRGNEKLFF. V gene TRBV9 combines with J gene TRBJ1-4; TCRdb proposes TRBD1, but this gene call is untestable without DNA. Germline-derived CDR1 and CDR2 are SGDLS and YYNGEE. The CDR3 runs 15 residues.

The rearrangement joins TRBV12-3 or TRBV12-4 to TRBJ2-5; TCRdb lists TRBD2, though no DNA is available to test this call. This CDR3 comprises 12 residues. CDR3 loop: CAVGRGQETQYF.

The CDR3 sequence: CASKRDFNRGRIHGYTF. The chain links TRBV19 to TRBJ1-2; TCRdb's assignment of TRBD1 cannot be checked, as there is no DNA. The CDR3 runs to 17 residues. Germline-derived CDR1 and CDR2 are LNHDA and SQIVND (reference sequence).

V usage is TRBV11-2 and J usage is TRBJ1-2; TCRdb proposes TRBD1, but this gene call is untestable without DNA. The CDR3 length is 13 residues. Germline CDR1 SGHAT, CDR2 FQNNGV. This CDR3 reads CASSRLTGDGYTF.

This rearrangement joins TRBV5-5 to TRBJ1-1. Germline loops: CDR1 SGHKS, CDR2 YYEKEE (reference sequence). The length of the CDR3 is 13 residues. CDR3 residues: CASSLAGNSEAFF.

J is TRBJ2-2 and V is TRBV7-8; the TCRdb D gene call, TRBD1, has no DNA to confirm it. CDR3 length: 15 residues. Germline V gives CDR1 SGHVS, CDR2 FQNEAQ. The CDR3 loop is CASIKTGLYPGELFF.

The genes are TRBV6-1 and TRBJ2-2; there is no DNA to check the TCRdb D call of TRBD2. CDR1 MNHNS and CDR2 SASEGT come from the germline V gene. This CDR3 region has 14 residues. CDR3 in amino acids: CASRASPNTGELFF.

V gene TRBV6-2 or TRBV6-3 combines with J gene TRBJ2-7; TCRdb picks TRBD1, but there is no DNA to check that call. Germline V gene sequence: CDR1 MNHEY, CDR2 SVGEGT. The CDR3 is made up of 17 amino acids. The CDR3 region is CASSSPRRDRTTYEQYF.